In this sample, the clone carrying this T cell receptor (beta chain) turned up a few times. The antigen is undetermined. The data are from a study of T cell repertoires in cytomegalovirus infection. At the level of the study: Public signatures in TCR beta pointed to CMV infection and matching HLA type.

The V gene lost 0 bases and the J gene lost 3 bases, with 15 bases spanning the gap. The CDR3 runs to 16 residues. Germline lookup yields CDR1 SGHAT and CDR2 FQNNGV. TCRdb analysed the reads with MiXCR anew, one entry per CDR3 protein. The sample records some 99,000 distinct CDR3 sequences, around 31% being singletons. Here the sequenced sample was CD8+ T cells from cultured PBMCs, taken from culture after CMV antigen stimulation. The chain recombines TRBV11-2 with TRBJ2-7; D is undetermined. The sequence was obtained from a human donor in good health (CMV status not recorded). Some clones in this sample may be carry-over from other donors' samples. CDR3 DNA: TGTGCCAGCAGCTTAGAGTACCGGGTTCGGAACTACGAGCAGTACTTC. This codes for CASSLEYRVRNYEQYF.